This is a list of T cell receptor beta chains from one sample in a study of control samples from healthy donors and cancer patients. Assay: immunoSEQ multiplex PCR; the TCRdb copy retains only in-frame clones and omits some. The sample gives more than 85,000 clones, around 89% of which show up once; approximately 16% is in the top ten. Sequencing was performed on blood. The receptors stem from a woman aged 45-59 years in good health. The CDR3 runs from the conserved cysteine through the conserved F or W.

TRBV12-3/TRBV12-4,TRBJ2-7,CASSRDRGFEQYF
TRBV5-1,TRBJ1-1,CASSLDGGAGTEAFF
TRBV6-2/TRBV6-3,TRBJ1-6,CASSHRASGTAFFRGDPSPLHF
TRBV5-1,TRBJ2-5,CASSPGGGETQYF
TRBV29-1,TRBJ1-4,CSGYRLNEKLFF
TRBV2,TRBJ2-4,CASRQGEGGIQYF
TRBV5-1,TRBJ2-5,CASSSAPSGGAKTQYF
TRBV7-2,TRBJ2-3,CASSLGLARTDTQYF
TRBV18,TRBJ1-5,CASSLGSPDQPQHF
TRBV14,TRBJ1-3,CASSQAFSGNTIYF
TRBV5-1,TRBJ2-1,CASSTGSGTITNEQFF
TRBV19,TRBJ2-5,CASSDFRETQYF
TRBV19,TRBJ2-1,CASSVGIPNNEQFF
TRBV15,TRBJ2-2,CATSRGGVSGELFF
TRBV27,TRBJ2-1,CASSPPPGLEQFF
TRBV9,TRBJ2-5,CASSVGGGRVGETQYF
TRBV29-1,TRBJ1-2,CSVLNDLNYGYTF
TRBV11-3,TRBJ2-7,CASSGGGRWDEQYF
TRBV4-3,TRBJ2-5,CASSQGGTQGETQYF
TRBV19,TRBJ2-5,CASSIDSLGHLQETQYF
TRBV13,TRBJ2-1,CASSLGLDEQFF
TRBV25-1,TRBJ1-5,CASSSSPGLGNQPQHF
TRBV6-5,TRBJ1-5,CASSPIRGQPQHF
TRBV6-2/TRBV6-3,TRBJ2-1,CASSRGAAVISEQFF
TRBV6-1,TRBJ2-2,CASSEGTGYTGELFF
TRBV6-5,TRBJ2-1,CASQNWEGEQFF
TRBV4-1,TRBJ1-1,CASSQAGQGATEAFF
TRBV18,TRBJ1-1,CASSTGGNTEAFF
TRBV30,TRBJ2-3,CAWSDSGGSSSTDTQYF
TRBV20-1,TRBJ2-4,CSARDLYIQYF
TRBV30,TRBJ1-5,CAWSPGAGYQPQHF
TRBV24-1,TRBJ2-2,CATSDSGDKAGELFF
TRBV7-6,TRBJ2-2,CASSLELFTGELFF
TRBV5-1,TRBJ1-1,CASSFGGNGVAFF
TRBV3-1/TRBV3-2,TRBJ2-1,CASSRSLGPPEQFF
TRBV23-1,TRBJ2-5,CASSQPGRRIKWTQYF
TRBV5-6,TRBJ1-1,CASSRQGMNTEAFF
TRBV2,TRBJ1-4,CASSGTSGKLFF
TRBV19,TRBJ1-1,CASRLGPEAFF
TRBV5-4,TRBJ2-1,CASSSRVYNEQFF
TRBV15,TRBJ1-4,CATAGTQGTYTNEKLFF
TRBV5-6,TRBJ1-2,CASSLAPTNYGYTF
TRBV5-1,TRBJ1-1,CASSLDGTGDTEAFF
TRBV10-3,TRBJ1-6,CAISERTGGGDSPLHF
TRBV5-4,TRBJ1-3,CASSLEQIDTIYF
TRBV5-4,TRBJ2-3,CASSLDGGIFPSTDTQYF
TRBV2,TRBJ1-1,CASSVARGGATEAFF
TRBV19,TRBJ2-2,CATNQPGKETGELFF
TRBV2,TRBJ1-4,CASRGDSENEKLFF
TRBV11-2,TRBJ2-2,CASTLGQPNTGELFF
TRBV14,TRBJ1-5,CASSQGQPQHF
TRBV4-1,TRBJ2-4,CASSQGASGMKNIQYF
TRBV14,TRBJ1-2,CASSQDIGAGGYTF
TRBV9,TRBJ2-7,CASSVAFSGSSYEQYF
TRBV29-1,TRBJ1-4,CSVRTRMSEKLFF
TRBV12-5,TRBJ2-7,CASGLPGYEQYF
TRBV7-3,TRBJ2-7,CASSLVWGTEQYF
TRBV19,TRBJ1-1,CASSTGGGYTEAFF